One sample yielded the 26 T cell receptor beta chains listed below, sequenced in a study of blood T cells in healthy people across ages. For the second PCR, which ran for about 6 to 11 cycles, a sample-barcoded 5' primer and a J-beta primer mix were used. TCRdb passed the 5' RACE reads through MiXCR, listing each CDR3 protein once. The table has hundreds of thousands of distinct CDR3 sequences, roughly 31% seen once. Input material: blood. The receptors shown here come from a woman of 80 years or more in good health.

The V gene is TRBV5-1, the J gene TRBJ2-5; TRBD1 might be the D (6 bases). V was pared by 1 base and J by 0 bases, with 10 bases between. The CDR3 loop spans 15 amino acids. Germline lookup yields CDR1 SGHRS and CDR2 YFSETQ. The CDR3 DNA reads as TGCGCCAGCAGCTTGTGGGGGCAGTACCAAGAGACCCAGTACTTC. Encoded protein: CASSLWGQYQETQYF. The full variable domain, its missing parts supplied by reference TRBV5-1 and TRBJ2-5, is KAGVTQTPRYLIKTRGQQVTLSCSPISGHRSVSWYQQTPGQGLQFLFEYFSETQRNKGNFPGRFSGRQFSNSRSEMNVSTLELGDSALYLCASSLWGQYQETQYFGPGTRLLVL.

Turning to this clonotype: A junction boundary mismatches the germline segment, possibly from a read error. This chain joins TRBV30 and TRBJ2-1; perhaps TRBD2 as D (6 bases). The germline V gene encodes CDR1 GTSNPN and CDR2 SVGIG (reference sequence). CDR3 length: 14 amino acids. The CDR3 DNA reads TGTGCCCGGAGGGTTGGAGGGAGGATAAGTGAGCAGTTCTTC. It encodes CARRVGGRISEQFF.

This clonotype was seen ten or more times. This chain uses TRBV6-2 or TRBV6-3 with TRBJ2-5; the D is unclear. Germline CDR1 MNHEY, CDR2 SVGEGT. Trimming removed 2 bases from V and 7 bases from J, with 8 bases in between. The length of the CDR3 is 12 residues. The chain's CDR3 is CASSYPDMTQYF. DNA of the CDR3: TGTGCCAGCAGTTACCCCGACATGACCCAGTACTTC.

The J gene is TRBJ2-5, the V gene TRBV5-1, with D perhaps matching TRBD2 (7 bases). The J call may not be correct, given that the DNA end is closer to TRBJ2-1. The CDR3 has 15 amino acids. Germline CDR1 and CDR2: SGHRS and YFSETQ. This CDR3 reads CASSSTTGFGGTQFF. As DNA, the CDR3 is TGCGCCAGCAGCAGTACTACAGGGTTCGGGGGGACCCAGTTCTTC.

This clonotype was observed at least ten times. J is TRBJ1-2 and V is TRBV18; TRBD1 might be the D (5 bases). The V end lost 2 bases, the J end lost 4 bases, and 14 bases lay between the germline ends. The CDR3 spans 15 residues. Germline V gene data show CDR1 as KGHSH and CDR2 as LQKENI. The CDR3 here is CASSPNARESYGYTF. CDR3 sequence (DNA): TGTGCCAGCTCACCAAATGCCAGGGAATCCTATGGCTACACCTTC.

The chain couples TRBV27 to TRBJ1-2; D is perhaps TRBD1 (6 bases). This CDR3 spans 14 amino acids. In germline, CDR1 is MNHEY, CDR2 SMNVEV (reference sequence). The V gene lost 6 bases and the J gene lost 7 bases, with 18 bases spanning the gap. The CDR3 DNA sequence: TGTGCCAGCAGGCTGTCAGGGGCAGCAGGTGGCTACACCTTC. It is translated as CASRLSGAAGGYTF.

The CDR3 DNA sequence: TGTGCCAGCACAGAGGGAACTGGCAGGGACGAGCAGTACTTC. Translated: CASTEGTGRDEQYF. The chain carries TRBV9 and TRBJ2-7; D assignment may be TRBD1 or TRBD2 (5 bases each). The V gene's germline CDR1 is SGDLS and CDR2 YYNGEE. The CDR3 has 14 amino acids. V was clipped by 6 bases and J by 5 bases, with 18 bases between them.

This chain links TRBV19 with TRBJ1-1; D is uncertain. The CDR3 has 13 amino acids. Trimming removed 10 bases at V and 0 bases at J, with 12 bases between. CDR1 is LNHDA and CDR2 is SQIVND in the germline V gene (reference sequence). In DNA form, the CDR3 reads TGTGCCACCCGGGGAGGGTTGAACACTGAAGCTTTCTTT. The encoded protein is CATRGGLNTEAFF. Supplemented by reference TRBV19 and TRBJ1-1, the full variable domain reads DGGITQSPKYLFRKEGQNVTLSCEQNLNHDAMYWYRQDPGQGLRLIYYSQIVNDFQKGDIAEGYSVSREKKESFPLTVTSAQKNPTAFYLCATRGGLNTEAFFGQGTRLTVV.

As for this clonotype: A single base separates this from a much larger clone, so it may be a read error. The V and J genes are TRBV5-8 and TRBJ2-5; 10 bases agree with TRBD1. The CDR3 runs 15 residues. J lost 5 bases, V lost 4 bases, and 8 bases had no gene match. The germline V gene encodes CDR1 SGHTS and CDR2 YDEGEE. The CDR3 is CASSPFGDRGETQYF. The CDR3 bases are TGTGCCAGCAGCCCGTTCGGGGACAGGGGTGAGACCCAGTACTTC.

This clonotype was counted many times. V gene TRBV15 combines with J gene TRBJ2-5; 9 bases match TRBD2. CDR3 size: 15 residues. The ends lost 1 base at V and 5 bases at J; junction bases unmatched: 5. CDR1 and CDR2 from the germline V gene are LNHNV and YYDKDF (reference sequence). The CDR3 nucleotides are TGTGCCACCAGCAGAGTGGCTAGCGGGGCGGAGACCCAGTACTTC. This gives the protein CATSRVASGAETQYF.

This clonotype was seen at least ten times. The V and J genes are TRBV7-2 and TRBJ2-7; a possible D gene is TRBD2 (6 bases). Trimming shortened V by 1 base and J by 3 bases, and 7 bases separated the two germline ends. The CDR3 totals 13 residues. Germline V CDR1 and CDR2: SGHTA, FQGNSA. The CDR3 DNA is TGTGCCAGCAGCTTAGTGCGGGGCTACGAGCAGTACTTC. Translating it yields CASSLVRGYEQYF. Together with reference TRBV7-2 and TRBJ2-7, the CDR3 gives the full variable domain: GAGVSQSPSNKVTEKGKDVELRCDPISGHTALYWYRQSLGQGLEFLIYFQGNSAPDKSGLPSDRFSAERTGGSVSTLTIQRTQQEDSAVYLCASSLVRGYEQYFGPGTRLTVT.

CDR3 sequence reads: CASSLDREGPQHF. DNA of the CDR3: TGTGCCAGCAGCCTCGACAGGGAAGGGCCCCAGCATTTT. V gene TRBV4-2 combines with J gene TRBJ1-5; 7 nucleotides match TRBD1. The J segment lost 9 bases and the V segment lost 4 bases, leaving 6 bases of the junction unmatched. The CDR3 consists of 13 residues. Germline V CDR1 and CDR2: LGHNA, YNFKEQ.

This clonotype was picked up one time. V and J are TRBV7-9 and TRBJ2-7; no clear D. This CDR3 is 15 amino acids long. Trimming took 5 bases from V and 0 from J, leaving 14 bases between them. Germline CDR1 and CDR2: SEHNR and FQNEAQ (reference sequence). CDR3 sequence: CASSKGGTTSYEQYF. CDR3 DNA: TGTGCCAGCAGCAAAGGTGGCACAACCTCCTACGAGCAGTACTTC.

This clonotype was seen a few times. The CDR3 coding sequence is TGCAGTGCTAGAGGGGAGGGGACAGGGGTTAATCCCAATCAGCCCCAGCATTTT. It translates to CSARGEGTGVNPNQPQHF. The chain has TRBV20-1 and TRBJ1-5; 10 nucleotides match TRBD1. The V gene end was trimmed by 1 base and the J gene end by 3 bases; junction bases not matched to a gene: 12. This CDR3 is 18 amino acids long. The V gene's germline CDR1 is DFQATT and CDR2 SNEGSKA (reference sequence).

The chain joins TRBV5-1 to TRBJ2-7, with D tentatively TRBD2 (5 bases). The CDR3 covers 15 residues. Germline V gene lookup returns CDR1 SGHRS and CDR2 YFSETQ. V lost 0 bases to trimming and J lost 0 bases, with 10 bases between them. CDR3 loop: CASSLEAESSYEQYF. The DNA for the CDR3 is TGCGCCAGCAGCTTGGAAGCGGAAAGCTCCTACGAGCAGTACTTC.

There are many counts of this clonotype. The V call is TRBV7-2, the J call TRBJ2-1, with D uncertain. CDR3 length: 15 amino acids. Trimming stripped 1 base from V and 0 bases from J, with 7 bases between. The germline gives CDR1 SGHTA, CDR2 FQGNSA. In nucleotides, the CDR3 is TGTGCCAGCAGCTTAGGATATGGCTCCTACAATGAGCAGTTCTTC. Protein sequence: CASSLGYGSYNEQFF.

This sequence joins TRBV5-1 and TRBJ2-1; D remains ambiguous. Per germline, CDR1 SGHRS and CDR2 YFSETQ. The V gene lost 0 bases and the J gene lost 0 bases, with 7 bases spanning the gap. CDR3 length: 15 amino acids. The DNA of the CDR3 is TGCGCCAGCAGCTTGGAATGGTCCTCCTACAATGAGCAGTTCTTC. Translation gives CASSLEWSSYNEQFF.

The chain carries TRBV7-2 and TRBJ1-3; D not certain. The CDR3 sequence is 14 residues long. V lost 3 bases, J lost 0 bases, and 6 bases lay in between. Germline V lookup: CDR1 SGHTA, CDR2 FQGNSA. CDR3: CASSFGSSGNTIYF. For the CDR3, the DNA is TGTGCCAGCAGCTTTGGGAGCTCTGGAAACACCATATATTTT.

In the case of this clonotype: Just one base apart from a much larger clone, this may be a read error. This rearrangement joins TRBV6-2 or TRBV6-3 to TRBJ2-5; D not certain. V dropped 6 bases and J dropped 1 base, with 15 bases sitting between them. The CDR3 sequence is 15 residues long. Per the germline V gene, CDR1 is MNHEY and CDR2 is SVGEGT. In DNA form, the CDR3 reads TGTGCCAGCAGAAGCTCTAACCAGTCCCAAGAGACCCAGTACTTC. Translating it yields CASRSSNQSQETQYF.

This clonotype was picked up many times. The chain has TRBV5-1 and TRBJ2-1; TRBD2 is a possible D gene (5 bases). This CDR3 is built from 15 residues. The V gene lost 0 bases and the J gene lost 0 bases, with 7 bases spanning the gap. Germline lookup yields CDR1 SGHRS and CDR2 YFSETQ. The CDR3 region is CASSLDSGSYNEQFF. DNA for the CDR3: TGCGCCAGCAGCTTGGACAGCGGCTCCTACAATGAGCAGTTCTTC. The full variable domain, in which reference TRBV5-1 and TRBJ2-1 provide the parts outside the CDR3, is KAGVTQTPRYLIKTRGQQVTLSCSPISGHRSVSWYQQTPGQGLQFLFEYFSETQRNKGNFPGRFSGRQFSNSRSEMNVSTLELGDSALYLCASSLDSGSYNEQFFGPGTRLTVL.

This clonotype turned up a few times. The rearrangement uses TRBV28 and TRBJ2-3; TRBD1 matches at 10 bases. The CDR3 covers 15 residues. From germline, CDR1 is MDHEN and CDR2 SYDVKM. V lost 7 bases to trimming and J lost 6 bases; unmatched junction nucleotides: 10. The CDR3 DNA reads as TGTGCCAGCAAACTGGGGGACAGGGGTACCGATACGCAGTATTTT. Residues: CASKLGDRGTDTQYF.

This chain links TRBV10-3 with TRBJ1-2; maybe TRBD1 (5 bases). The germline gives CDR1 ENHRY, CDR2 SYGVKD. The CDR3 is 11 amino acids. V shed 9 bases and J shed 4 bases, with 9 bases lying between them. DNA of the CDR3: TGTGCCATATTGGGGACCTATGGCTACACCTTC. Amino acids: CAILGTYGYTF.

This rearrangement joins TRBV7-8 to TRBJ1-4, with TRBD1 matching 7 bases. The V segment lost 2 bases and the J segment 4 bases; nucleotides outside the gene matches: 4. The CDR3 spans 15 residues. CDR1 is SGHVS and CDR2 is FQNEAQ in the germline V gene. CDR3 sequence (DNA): TGTGCCAGCAGCTTATCGGGGACAGATAATGAAAAACTGTTTTTT. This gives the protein CASSLSGTDNEKLFF.

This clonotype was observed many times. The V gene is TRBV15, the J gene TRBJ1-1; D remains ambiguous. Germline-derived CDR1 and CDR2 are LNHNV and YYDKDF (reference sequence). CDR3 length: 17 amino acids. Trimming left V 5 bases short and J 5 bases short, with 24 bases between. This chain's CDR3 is CATSSPSEGPKGTEAFF. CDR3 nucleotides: TGTGCCACCAGCTCCCCGTCTGAGGGTCCTAAAGGAACTGAAGCTTTCTTT.

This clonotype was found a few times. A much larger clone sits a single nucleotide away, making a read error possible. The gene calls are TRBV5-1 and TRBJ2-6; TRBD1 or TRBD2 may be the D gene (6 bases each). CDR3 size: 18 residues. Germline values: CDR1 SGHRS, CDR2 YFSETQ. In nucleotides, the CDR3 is TGCGCCAGCAACCCGGAGGGGGGCCTCTTGATTGGGGCCAACGTCCGGACTTTC. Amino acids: CASNPEGGLLIGANVRTF.

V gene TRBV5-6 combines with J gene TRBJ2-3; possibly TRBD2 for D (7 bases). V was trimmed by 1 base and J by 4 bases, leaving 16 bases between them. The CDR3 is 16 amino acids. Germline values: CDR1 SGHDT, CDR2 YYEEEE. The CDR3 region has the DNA TGTGCCAGCAGCTTGTATTCGGGGGGCGGGTCAGATACGCAGTATTTT. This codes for CASSLYSGGGSDTQYF. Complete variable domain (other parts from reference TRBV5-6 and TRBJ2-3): DAGVTQSPTHLIKTRGQQVTLRCSPKSGHDTVSWYQQALGQGPQFIFQYYEEEERQRGNFPDRFSGHQFPNYSSELNVNALLLGDSALYLCASSLYSGGGSDTQYFGPGTRLTVL.